These 15 T cell receptor beta chains were sequenced from one sample in a study of beta chain features in type 1 diabetes. These receptors lack a known antigen. cDNA synthesis used the whole RNA isolate, giving expressed TCRB sequences. Assay used: immunoSEQ multiplex PCR; TCRdb lists only in-frame clones, some missing. The repertoire includes 28,000 or so clones, 65% of them detected once, and around 2.5% sits in the top ten. Whole-study findings and limits: TCRB CDR3s were moderately but significantly shorter in Type 1 diabetes patients in all four CD4+ subsets.

Sequences were obtained from Tregs from blood. The receptors originated from a woman in her 30s with type 1 diabetes.

V and J are TRBV28 and TRBJ1-4; D is unresolved. CDR3 size: 13 residues. Trimming pared 0 bases from V and 6 bases from J, leaving 5 bases between. Germline V gives CDR1 MDHEN, CDR2 SYDVKM. The CDR3 reads CASSLWGDEKLFF. CDR3 nucleotides: TGTGCCAGCAGTTTATGGGGCGATGAAAAACTGTTTTTT.

The V call is TRBV27, the J call TRBJ1-1; D may be TRBD1 (5 bases). Trimming removed 3 bases at V and 5 bases at J, with 16 bases between. CDR1 is MNHEY and CDR2 is SMNVEV in the germline V gene (reference sequence). This CDR3 spans 15 amino acids. The CDR3 DNA reads TGTGCCAGCAGTTTCCCGGGGGTAAAGGGGACTGAAGCTTTCTTT. Protein sequence: CASSFPGVKGTEAFF.

CDR3 DNA sequence: TGTGCCAGCAGTTACGGACAGGGCACTGAAGCTTTCTTT. Amino acids: CASSYGQGTEAFF. The chain combines TRBV6-5 with TRBJ1-1, with 8 nucleotides matching TRBD1. The CDR3 runs to 13 residues. V trimming: 2 bases; J trimming: 4 bases; junction bases outside the gene matches: 0. The germline V gene encodes CDR1 MNHEY and CDR2 SVGAGI.

This clone was found a few times. The chain employs TRBV19 and TRBJ2-5, with TRBD2 matching over 12 bases. The CDR3 sequence is 14 residues long. V lost 6 bases, J lost 3 bases, and 2 bases stayed unmatched. Germline CDR1 reads LNHDA; CDR2 reads SQIVND (reference sequence). CDR3 in DNA: TGTGCCAGTAGCCGACTAGCGGGGGAAGAGACCCAGTACTTC. It translates to CASSRLAGEETQYF. Filled out from reference TRBV19 and TRBJ2-5, the complete variable domain reads DGGITQSPKYLFRKEGQNVTLSCEQNLNHDAMYWYRQDPGQGLRLIYYSQIVNDFQKGDIAEGYSVSREKKESFPLTVTSAQKNPTAFYLCASSRLAGEETQYFGPGTRLLVL.

This clone has only one observation. This chain joins TRBV6-5 and TRBJ1-6; 9 bases match TRBD1. With V trimmed by 4 bases and J by 11 bases, 9 bases remained unmatched. Germline lookup yields CDR1 MNHEY and CDR2 SVGAGI. The CDR3 consists of 15 residues. CDR3 coding DNA: TGTGCCAGCAGTTTTGGACAGGGGAGATTTACACCCCTCCACTTT. Translation: CASSFGQGRFTPLHF.

This clone was detected only a few times. The CDR3 loop is CASRRGQGAGYTF. The CDR3 DNA follows: TGTGCCAGCAGAAGAGGACAGGGTGCTGGCTACACCTTC. The chain employs TRBV2 and TRBJ1-2, with 8 bases matching TRBD1. With V trimmed by 6 bases and J by 7 bases, 7 bases remained unmatched. The CDR3 is made up of 13 amino acids. Germline CDR1 and CDR2: SNHLY and FYNNEI.

The CDR3 DNA follows: TGTGCCAGCAGCTCGGCGGGCCTCTATGGCTACACCTTC. It translates to CASSSAGLYGYTF. The chain combines TRBV7-8 with TRBJ1-2; D unresolved. The germline gives CDR1 SGHVS, CDR2 FQNEAQ. V lost 4 bases, J lost 4 bases, and 10 bases lay in between. This CDR3 is built from 13 residues. Based on the CDR3 plus reference TRBV7-8 and TRBJ1-2, the full variable domain is GAGVSQSPRYKVAKRGQDVALRCDPISGHVSLFWYQQALGQGPEFLTYFQNEAQLDKSGLPSDRFFAERPEGSVSTLKIQRTQQEDSAVYLCASSSAGLYGYTFGSGTRLTVV.

V usage is TRBV6-6 and J usage is TRBJ2-6; tentatively, D is TRBD2 (6 bases). Germline CDR1 is MNHNY and CDR2 is SVGAGI (reference sequence). Trimming took 6 bases from V and 0 from J, leaving 9 bases between them. The CDR3 is made up of 15 amino acids. The CDR3 region is CASRTGSSGANVLTF. The CDR3 DNA sequence: TGTGCCAGCAGGACCGGGAGCTCTGGGGCCAACGTCCTGACTTTC.

The DNA for the CDR3 is TGCGCCAGCAGTACCGGGACAGGGTCCTACGAGCAGTACTTC. Protein sequence: CASSTGTGSYEQYF. This chain links TRBV10-1 with TRBJ2-7; TRBD1 agrees at 9 bases. V lost 5 bases and J lost 1; bases outside the gene matches: 3. The length of the CDR3 is 14 residues. Germline lookup yields CDR1 WNHNN and CDR2 SYGVQD (reference sequence).

The chain carries TRBV7-3 and TRBJ2-1, with a weak D call TRBD1 (6 bases). V lost 5 bases and J lost 0, with 14 bases in between. The length of the CDR3 is 16 residues. Germline V gives CDR1 SGHTA, CDR2 FQGTGA. This CDR3 is CASSVQGPSSYNEQFF. For the CDR3, the DNA is TGTGCCAGCAGCGTACAGGGTCCGAGCTCCTACAATGAGCAGTTCTTC.

This clone came up once. This chain joins TRBV6-1 and TRBJ2-3; 10 bases are a match to TRBD2. The V and J ends lost 6 bases and 2 bases, in that order; junction bases with no gene match: 5. Germline CDR1 MNHNS, CDR2 SASEGT. The CDR3 length is 15 residues. The CDR3 DNA sequence: TGTGCCAGCAGGACTAGCGGGCTTTCCACAGATACGCAGTATTTT. It specifies CASRTSGLSTDTQYF.

The genes are TRBV14 and TRBJ2-2, with D hard to call. The V and J ends lost 5 bases and 7 bases respectively, with 8 bases between them. Germline CDR1 and CDR2: SGHDN and FVKESK. This CDR3 has 12 residues. The CDR3, as DNA: TGTGCCAGCAGCAGCCTATACGGGGAGCTGTTTTTT. Translation gives CASSSLYGELFF. Full variable domain (outside the CDR3, taken from reference TRBV14 and TRBJ2-2): EAGVTQFPSHSVIEKGQTVTLRCDPISGHDNLYWYRRVMGKEIKFLLHFVKESKQDESGMPNNRFLAERTGGTYSTLKVQPAELEDSGVYFCASSSLYGELFFGEGSRLTVL.

The chain uses TRBV6-1 and TRBJ2-1, with TRBD2 matching over 15 bases. With 10 bases clipped from V and 7 bases from J, the junction kept 8 bases outside the gene matches. Germline V gene sequence: CDR1 MNHNS, CDR2 SASEGT. This CDR3 has 15 residues. The CDR3 nucleotides read TGTGCCACCCAAACGGGACTAGCGGGAGGAAATGAGCAGTTCTTC. Its protein is CATQTGLAGGNEQFF.

The gene calls are TRBV5-1 and TRBJ2-7, with 7 bases identical to TRBD1. The germline CDR1 and CDR2 sequences are SGHRS and YFSETQ. CDR3 length: 13 amino acids. V lost 2 bases to trimming and J lost 2 bases; unmatched junction nucleotides: 1. CDR3 nucleotide sequence: TGCGCCAGCAGCTTCCAGGGGGCCTACGAGCAGTACTTC. This sequence encodes CASSFQGAYEQYF.

The gene calls are TRBV28 and TRBJ2-5, with TRBD1 as a possible D gene (7 bases). The tail of the sequence fits TRBJ2-7 better, so the J call may be wrong. The CDR3 has 15 residues. Germline V gene sequence: CDR1 MDHEN, CDR2 SYDVKM. In DNA, the CDR3 is TGTGCCAGCAAAGTTATAGGGCAGGGGGGCTACGAGCAGTACTTC. Its translation: CASKVIGQGGYEQYF.